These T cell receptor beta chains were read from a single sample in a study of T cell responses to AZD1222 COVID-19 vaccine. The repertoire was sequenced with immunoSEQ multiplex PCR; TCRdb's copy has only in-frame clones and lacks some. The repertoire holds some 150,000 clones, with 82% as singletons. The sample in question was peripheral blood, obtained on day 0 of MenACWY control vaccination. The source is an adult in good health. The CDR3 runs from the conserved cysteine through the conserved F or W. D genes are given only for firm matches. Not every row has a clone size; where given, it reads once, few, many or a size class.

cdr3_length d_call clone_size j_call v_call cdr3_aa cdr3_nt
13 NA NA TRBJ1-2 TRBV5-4 CASSLDSLYGYTF TGTGCCAGCAGCTTGGACAGTCTCTATGGCTACACCTTC
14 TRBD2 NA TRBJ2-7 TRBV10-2 CASSELGGIYEQYF TGCGCCAGCAGTGAGTTGGGGGGGATCTACGAGCAGTACTTC
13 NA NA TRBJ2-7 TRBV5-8 CASSFWMSAEQYF TGTGCCAGCAGCTTTTGGATGAGCGCCGAGCAGTACTTC
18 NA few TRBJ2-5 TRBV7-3 CASSQYPLGQGPQETQYF TGTGCCAGCAGCCAATACCCCTTAGGGCAGGGGCCCCAAGAGACCCAGTACTTC
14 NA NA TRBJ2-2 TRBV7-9 CASSPDMNTGELFF TGTGCCAGCAGCCCCGATATGAACACCGGGGAGCTGTTTTTT
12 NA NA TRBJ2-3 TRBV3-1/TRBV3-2 CASSQVGNTQYF TGTGCCAGCAGCCAAGTGGGCAATACGCAGTATTTT
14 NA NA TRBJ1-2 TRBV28 CASSSQGGAYGYTF TGTGCCAGCAGTTCCCAGGGTGGCGCCTATGGCTACACCTTC
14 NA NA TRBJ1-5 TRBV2 CASSDRAGDQPQHF TGTGCCAGCAGTGATAGGGCAGGCGATCAGCCCCAGCATTTT
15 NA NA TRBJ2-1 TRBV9 CASSVGLGSYNEQFF TGTGCCAGCAGCGTAGGACTGGGCTCCTACAATGAGCAGTTCTTC
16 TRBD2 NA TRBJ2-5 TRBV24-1 CATSGGLAGGTETQYF TGTGCCACCAGTGGTGGACTAGCGGGGGGGACAGAGACCCAGTACTTC
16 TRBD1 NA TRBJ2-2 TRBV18 CASSPAGTGVTGELFF TGTGCCAGCTCACCCGCCGGGACAGGGGTTACCGGGGAGCTGTTTTTT
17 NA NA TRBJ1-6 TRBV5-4 CASSWPAGSHYNSPLHF TGTGCCAGCAGCTGGCCGGCAGGGTCTCACTATAATTCACCCCTCCACTTT
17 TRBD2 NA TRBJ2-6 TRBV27 CASRRGLAHSGANVLTF TGTGCCAGCAGGCGAGGACTAGCGCACTCTGGGGCCAACGTCCTGACTTTC